Below, 15 T cell receptor beta chains from the same sample are listed, as sequenced in a study of T cell repertoires in cytomegalovirus infection (dated by TCRdb to the late 2010s). Sequenced using an Illumina HiSeq 1500. TCRdb reworked the public reads: Q25 trimming with fastp, MiXCR clone assembly, productive beta chains retained. Rows with one shared CDR3 protein collapse into an entry with the most common genes and DNA. A total of roughly 920,000 distinct CDR3 sequences appear in this sample, approximately 33% of them only once. Of the sample, 10% to 15% falls within the top ten clones. These receptors lack a known antigen. Sample treatment or condition, as interpreted from the label and publication: in vitro stimulation with specific CMV peptide epitopes to enrich CMV-specific T cells. The sample here was cultured CD8+ T cells from PBMCs, taken from culture after CMV antigen stimulation. These receptors were obtained from a human donor in good health (CMV status not recorded). Some clones in this sample may be carry-over from other donors' samples.

Remarks on this clonotype: A single base separates this from a much larger clone, so it may be a read error. The CDR3: CASNTTGTSTDTQYF. The CDR3, as DNA: TGTGCCAGCAACACAACCGGGACTAGCACAGATACGCAGTATTTT. The gene calls are TRBV7-9 and TRBJ2-3; D may be TRBD2 (6 bases). Trimming took 7 bases from V and 0 from J, leaving 14 bases between them. The CDR3 length is 15 residues. In germline, CDR1 is SEHNR, CDR2 FQNEAQ (reference sequence).

The V call is TRBV6-5, the J call TRBJ2-1, with 8 bases matching TRBD1. CDR1 is MNHEY and CDR2 is SVGAGI in the germline V gene. V lost 1 base and J lost 7; bases outside the gene matches: 6. The CDR3 is 15 amino acids. CDR3 DNA sequence: TGTGCCAGCAGTTACTGGCAGGGGGCGCAGAATGAGCAGTTCTTC. Residues: CASSYWQGAQNEQFF.

The V call is TRBV2, the J call TRBJ1-2, with TRBD1 matching 7 bases. The CDR3 length is 13 residues. Looked up from germline, CDR1 is SNHLY and CDR2 is FYNNEI. The ends lost 4 bases at V and 4 bases at J; junction bases unmatched: 3. The CDR3 reads CASSGRDSYGYTF. The CDR3 DNA follows: TGTGCCAGCAGTGGGAGGGACAGCTATGGCTACACCTTC.

This clonotype came up a few times. CDR3: CASSIVLRTEAFF. The DNA of the CDR3 is TGTGCCAGTAGTATTGTTCTTCGCACTGAAGCTTTCTTT. The rearrangement links TRBV19 to TRBJ1-1; D is unclear. This CDR3 region has 13 residues. CDR1 LNHDA and CDR2 SQIVND come from the germline V gene (reference sequence). Trimming left V 3 bases short and J 4 bases short, with 9 bases between.

This clonotype is a singleton in its sample. Being one base from a much bigger clone, this may be a read error. The chain has TRBV7-6 and TRBJ2-2, with 7 bases that match TRBD1. CDR1 is SGHVS, CDR2 FNYEAQ, per germline. Unmatched junction bases numbered 10, after V lost 5 bases and J lost 4 bases. CDR3 length equals 16 residues. CDR3 coding DNA: TGTGCCAGCAGCCCAGGGACAGCTGGCCTCACCGGGGAGCTGTTTTTT. The encoded protein is CASSPGTAGLTGELFF.

V and J are TRBV6-2 or TRBV6-3 and TRBJ2-1, with D unclear. The CDR3 is 11 amino acids. Germline CDR1 MNHEY, CDR2 SVGEGT. Trimming took 7 bases from V and 10 from J, leaving 11 bases between them. CDR3 loop: CASTQNGEQFF. In nucleotides, the CDR3 is TGTGCCAGCACGCAGAATGGAGAGCAGTTCTTC.

This clonotype occurred a few times. This chain connects TRBV15 to TRBJ2-5; 10 bases are a match to TRBD1. The CDR3 runs to 18 residues. CDR1 LNHNV and CDR2 YYDKDF come from the germline V gene (reference sequence). The junction had 12 bases not matched to a gene; V was cut back by 0 bases and J by 5 bases. CDR3 region: CATSRELPGTGVWETQYF. The CDR3 DNA is TGTGCCACCAGCAGAGAACTCCCGGGGACAGGGGTCTGGGAGACCCAGTACTTC.

This chain connects TRBV5-4 to TRBJ1-1; a weak D match, TRBD1 (6 bases). CDR1 is SGHNT and CDR2 is YYREEE in the germline V gene (reference sequence). The CDR3 is made up of 16 amino acids. V dropped 2 bases and J dropped 6 bases, with 20 bases sitting between them. The CDR3 region is CASSLARDKAYPEAFF. The CDR3 region has the DNA TGTGCCAGCAGCTTAGCCCGGGACAAGGCCTATCCTGAAGCTTTCTTT.

V usage is TRBV7-3 and J usage is TRBJ2-1; weak D call: TRBD2 (7 bases). The CDR3 covers 16 residues. The V gene's germline CDR1 is SGHTA and CDR2 FQGTGA. Trimming stripped 0 bases from V and 4 bases from J, with 13 bases between. The CDR3 loop is CASSLTIGGGYNEQFF. CDR3 nucleotide sequence: TGTGCCAGCAGCTTAACGATAGGGGGGGGGTACAATGAGCAGTTCTTC.

As DNA, the CDR3 is TGTGCCAGCAGCTTAGGGGGTGCCGCCGGGACAGCTCAGGATGGGCAGTTCTTC. Amino acid sequence: CASSLGGAAGTAQDGQFF. This chain joins TRBV7-9 and TRBJ2-1, with TRBD1 matching 7 bases. CDR3 length: 18 amino acids. With 1 base clipped from V and 12 bases from J, the junction kept 21 bases outside the gene matches. Germline V CDR1 and CDR2: SEHNR, FQNEAQ (reference sequence).

CDR3 DNA: TGCGCCAGCAGCCAAAGGGGACACTCCTATAATTCACCCCTCCACTTT. Translated, it gives CASSQRGHSYNSPLHF. The gene calls are TRBV4-3 and TRBJ1-6, with D possibly TRBD1 on 6 matching bases. CDR1 LGHNA and CDR2 YSLEER come from the germline V gene. This CDR3 is built from 16 residues. V lost 2 bases to trimming and J lost 0 bases, with 8 bases between them.

The CDR3 nucleotides are TGTGCCAGCAGTTCCCTCCCGGGGGGGCCCTCCTACGAGCAGTACTTC. Amino acids: CASSSLPGGPSYEQYF. The chain has TRBV27 and TRBJ2-7; 8 nucleotides agree with TRBD2. Germline lookup yields CDR1 MNHEY and CDR2 SMNVEV (reference sequence). V was clipped by 4 bases and J by 0 bases; unmatched bases: 8. The CDR3 sequence is 16 residues long.

This CDR3 reads CSILGTAGGYTF. The CDR3, as DNA: TGCAGCATCCTGGGGACAGCAGGTGGCTACACCTTC. The chain employs TRBV29-1 and TRBJ1-2; the match to TRBD1 covers 7 bases. Germline CDR1 reads SQVTM; CDR2 reads ANQGSEA. The length of the CDR3 is 12 residues. Trimming at V came to 8 bases and at J to 7 bases, leaving 10 bases not matched to a gene.

This chain joins TRBV2 and TRBJ2-7, with 9 bases lining up with TRBD1. The CDR3 length is 15 residues. The germline V gene has CDR1 SNHLY and CDR2 FYNNEI. With 3 bases clipped from V and 3 bases from J, the junction kept 6 bases outside the gene matches. The CDR3 loop reads CASSDDRGRFYEQYF. Written as DNA, the CDR3 is TGTGCCAGCAGTGACGACAGGGGGAGGTTCTACGAGCAGTACTTC.

The table lists this clonotype with a few counts. The CDR3 DNA sequence: TGTGCCAGCAGTCAACCCGACAGGGCAGGCGAGGAGACCCAGTACTTC. Translating gives CASSQPDRAGEETQYF. The chain links TRBV6-2 or TRBV6-3 to TRBJ2-5; 7 bases align to TRBD1. This CDR3 is 16 amino acids long. The germline V gene has CDR1 MNHEY and CDR2 SVGEGT. V lost 5 bases to trimming and J lost 5 bases; unmatched junction nucleotides: 14.